This T cell receptor (beta chain) was found in a study of blood T cell repertoires in COVID-19. Study in general: There were acute and convalescent COVID-19 samples, and they came from the United States, Italy and Spain. In each case, the material was cDNA or gDNA derived from T cells, B-cell-depleted T cells, or PBMCs.

In the original workflow: Estimated nucleated cell counts came from reference gene primer amplification. Here immunoSEQ multiplex PCR was the method, and the copy in TCRdb shows in-frame clones only, minus some. The V and J calls and clone size are taken from that table; D and trimming were inferred from the DNA. The sample consists of about 96,000 clones, about 88% of them appearing once. The TCR comes from a woman in her sixties or seventies with acute or convalescent COVID-19. Source material: peripheral blood.

This CDR3 is CASSLLAGPYNEQFF. For the CDR3, the DNA is TGTGCCAGCAGCCTACTAGCGGGGCCCTACAATGAGCAGTTCTTC. This sequence joins TRBV7-2 and TRBJ2-1; 10 bases fit TRBD2. Germline-derived CDR1 and CDR2 are SGHTA and FQGNSA. J gave up 2 bases and V 5 bases, and 3 bases lay outside the gene matches. The CDR3 extends over 15 amino acids. Together with reference TRBV7-2 and TRBJ2-1, the CDR3 gives the full variable domain: GAGVSQSPSNKVTEKGKDVELRCDPISGHTALYWYRQSLGQGLEFLIYFQGNSAPDKSGLPSDRFSAERTGGSVSTLTIQRTQQEDSAVYLCASSLLAGPYNEQFFGPGTRLTVL.